These T cell receptor beta chains were read from a single sample in a study of beta chain features in type 1 diabetes. The repertoire was sequenced with immunoSEQ multiplex PCR; TCRdb's copy has only in-frame clones and lacks some. Here the sample spans 110,000 to 150,000 clones, 7% to 10% being singletons. Sequencing was carried out using central memory CD4+ T cells from blood. The receptors derive from a man aged 18 to 30 in good health. Both conserved end residues are part of each CDR3. Not every row has a clone size; where given, it reads once, few, many or a size class.

clone_size j_call cdr3_length v_call cdr3_aa
many TRBJ1-5 13 TRBV29-1 CSVEGQGNQPQHF
few TRBJ1-4 15 TRBV28 CASSRPVAGGEKLFF
few TRBJ2-7 14 TRBV6-5 CASRERGTFYEQYF
many TRBJ1-1 13 TRBV4-3 CASSQDPGTEAFF
- TRBJ1-6 16 TRBV30 CAWSVRDRGLSSPLHF
- TRBJ2-1 15 TRBV29-1 CSVGGASGLYNEQFF
- TRBJ2-2 14 TRBV19 CASSLQGYTGELFF
few TRBJ1-2 12 TRBV19 CASSPPGFGYTF
few TRBJ2-5 15 TRBV28 CASSPLGGGEETQYF
- TRBJ1-1 14 TRBV5-1 CASSLNRAETEAFF
- TRBJ1-2 14 TRBV5-1 CASGIPGQGSGYTF
many TRBJ2-7 13 TRBV23-1 CASSQTGSYEQYF
few TRBJ1-6 18 TRBV7-9 CASSFDSRRAGGNSPLHF
few TRBJ1-2 13 TRBV7-6 CASSFAGGYGYTF
- TRBJ2-3 14 TRBV9 CASSEGGWTDTQYF
few TRBJ2-7 15 TRBV10-3 CAISELSGVSTEQYF
- TRBJ2-7 14 TRBV4-2 CASSQAGGYYEQYF
few TRBJ1-5 15 TRBV30 CAWSDLSGYNQPQHF
few TRBJ1-2 15 TRBV28 CASSSWAGADYGYTF
- TRBJ2-5 16 TRBV27 CASSLSRQGVGETQYF
many TRBJ2-1 15 TRBV14 CASSQDRLVLNEQFF
- TRBJ1-2 14 TRBV5-1 CASSADRVSYGYTF
few TRBJ2-1 15 TRBV6-1 CASSLAGGPRNEQFF
- TRBJ2-2 17 TRBV28 CASSPSGLNTNTGELFF
- TRBJ2-7 12 TRBV7-2 CASRNREYEQYF
few TRBJ1-2 15 TRBV7-2 CASSIGTGELYGYTF
- TRBJ1-5 16 TRBV5-5 CASSSAREGTNQPQHF
- TRBJ2-1 15 TRBV27 CATILRQGTHNEQFF
- TRBJ1-2 13 TRBV5-1 CASSPRDIYGYTF
few TRBJ2-7 13 TRBV6-1 CAINDRDRYEQYF
few TRBJ2-3 12 TRBV5-1 CASSQDADTQYF
many TRBJ2-1 14 TRBV19 CASSIRGGYNEQFF
- TRBJ2-3 17 TRBV30 CAWRGGLAGASTDTQYF
- TRBJ2-2 15 TRBV15 CATSKARTHTGELFF
- TRBJ2-5 13 TRBV9 CASSGRRQGTQYF
few TRBJ1-6 16 TRBV4-1 CASSQGQVNYNSPLHF
few TRBJ1-2 16 TRBV7-3 CASSSGGIGARYGYTF